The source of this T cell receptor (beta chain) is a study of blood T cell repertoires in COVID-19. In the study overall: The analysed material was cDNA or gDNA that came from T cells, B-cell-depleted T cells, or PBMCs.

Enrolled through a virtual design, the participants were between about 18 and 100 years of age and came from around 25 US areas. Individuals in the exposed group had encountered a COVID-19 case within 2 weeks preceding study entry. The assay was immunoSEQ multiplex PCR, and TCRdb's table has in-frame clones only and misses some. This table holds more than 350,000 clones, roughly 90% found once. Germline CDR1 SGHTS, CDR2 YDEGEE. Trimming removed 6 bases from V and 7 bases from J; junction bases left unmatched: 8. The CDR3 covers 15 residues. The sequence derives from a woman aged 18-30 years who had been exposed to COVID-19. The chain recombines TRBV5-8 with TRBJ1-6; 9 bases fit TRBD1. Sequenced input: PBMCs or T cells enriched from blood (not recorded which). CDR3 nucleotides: TGTGCCAGCACCCGGACAGGGGAAGGCAATTCACCCCTCCACTTT. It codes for CASTRTGEGNSPLHF.